This entry features one T cell receptor (beta chain) sequence. Produced via immunoSEQ multiplex PCR; TCRdb's table is partial and in-frame only. The table shows around 30,000 clones, with roughly 92% occurring only once. This entry comes from a study of PD-1 blockade in classical Hodgkin lymphoma. Documented time point: newly diagnosed, previously untreated cHL patient sample. V lost 7 bases and J lost 3; bases outside the gene matches: 4. From germline, CDR1 is LNHDA and CDR2 SQIVND (reference sequence). This CDR3 region has 15 residues. The receptor was isolated from a human donor with classical Hodgkin lymphoma. The source material was peripheral blood mononuclear cells (PBMCs). This chain links TRBV19 with TRBJ2-2, with 11 bases aligning to TRBD2. The CDR3 loop reads CASIAGGPYTGELFF. The CDR3, as DNA: TGTGCCAGTATAGCGGGAGGGCCATACACCGGGGAGCTGTTTTTT.